The 17 T cell receptor beta chains below were found in one sample sequenced in a study of monozygotic twins with inflammatory bowel disease. TCRdb re-called the 5' RACE reads; every CDR3 protein appears as one record, without DNA. The listing contains over 90,000 distinct CDR3 sequences. Sequencing used blood. The receptor source for this set is a human donor with ulcerative colitis or Crohn's disease, or a healthy co-twin of an affected twin (not recorded which).

The chain couples TRBV20-1 to TRBJ2-7; the TRBD1 assignment by TCRdb is unverifiable without DNA. The CDR3 is made up of 15 amino acids. Germline lookup yields CDR1 DFQATT and CDR2 SNEGSKA (reference sequence). The CDR3 loop reads CSGQGESGGPYEQYF.

This chain uses TRBV5-6 with TRBJ2-1; the D call from TCRdb, TRBD1, cannot be confirmed without DNA. CDR3 length equals 14 residues. Germline lookup yields CDR1 SGHDT and CDR2 YYEEEE. The CDR3 spells CASSFVGGSNEQFF.

The chain uses TRBV29-1 and TRBJ2-7; TCRdb's D call of TRBD1 is untestable without DNA. Per the germline V gene, CDR1 is SQVTM and CDR2 is ANQGSEA. This CDR3 is built from 11 residues. The CDR3 loop reads CSVERDYEQYF.

This chain uses TRBV7-9 with TRBJ2-2. Germline CDR1 is SEHNR and CDR2 is FQNEAQ (reference sequence). The CDR3 spans 14 residues. The CDR3 spells CASSHPRSTGELFF.

V is TRBV5-5 and J is TRBJ1-5. Germline CDR1 is SGHKS and CDR2 is YYEKEE (reference sequence). CDR3 length: 14 amino acids. The CDR3 spells CASSLYTGNQPQHF.

The chain employs TRBV7-2 and TRBJ2-3; the TRBD2 assignment by TCRdb is unverifiable without DNA. The CDR3 totals 15 residues. Germline loops: CDR1 SGHTA, CDR2 FQGNSA. CDR3 protein: CASNQIAGIGDMQYF. The variable domain in full, with the rest retrieved from reference TRBV7-2 and TRBJ2-3, is GAGVSQSPSNKVTEKGKDVELRCDPISGHTALYWYRQSLGQGLEFLIYFQGNSAPDKSGLPSDRFSAERTGGSVSTLTIQRTQQEDSAVYLCASNQIAGIGDMQYFGPGTRLTVL.

The gene calls are TRBV5-1 and TRBJ1-6; there is no DNA to check the TCRdb D call of TRBD1. The CDR3 spans 15 residues. In germline, CDR1 is SGHRS, CDR2 YFSETQ. The CDR3 sequence is CASSSRTGKDSPLHF.

CDR3 region: CSADASDRSYNEQFF. V usage is TRBV20-1 and J usage is TRBJ2-1; the D call of TRBD2 rests on TCRdb alone, since no DNA is present to check it. The germline gives CDR1 DFQATT, CDR2 SNEGSKA (reference sequence). The CDR3 runs to 15 residues.

The gene calls are TRBV5-1 and TRBJ2-1. The CDR3 runs to 14 residues. Per germline, CDR1 SGHRS and CDR2 YFSETQ. This chain's CDR3 is CASGVSSSYNEQFF.

This chain links TRBV20-1 with TRBJ1-5; lacking DNA, the TRBD1 call made by TCRdb goes unchecked. CDR3 length: 15 amino acids. Germline assignment: CDR1 DFQATT and CDR2 SNEGSKA (reference sequence). CDR3: CSARSLGMSNQPQHF.

The chain joins TRBV6-5 to TRBJ2-3; TCRdb returns TRBD2, unconfirmable since there is no DNA. The CDR3 is made up of 15 amino acids. The germline gives CDR1 MNHEY, CDR2 SVGAGI. The chain's CDR3 is CASSWTSGSVDTQYF.

This CDR3 is CASRSGQETTDTQYF. V and J are TRBV12-2 and TRBJ2-3; there is no DNA to check the TCRdb D call of TRBD1. TRBV12-2 is a pseudogene locus. CDR3 size: 15 residues.

This rearrangement joins TRBV4-2 to TRBJ1-2; TCRdb outputs TRBD1, but without DNA this stays unchecked. This CDR3 region has 17 residues. Looked up from germline, CDR1 is LGHNA and CDR2 is YNFKEQ. CDR3 protein: CASSQDPTPGGLDGYTF.

V is TRBV30 and J is TRBJ2-3; the D gene TCRdb calls, TRBD1, cannot be checked with no DNA. The CDR3 is made up of 12 amino acids. The V gene's germline CDR1 is GTSNPN and CDR2 SVGIG (reference sequence). The CDR3 spells CAWSTTGVGQYF.

V and J are TRBV11-2 and TRBJ2-1; TCRdb lists TRBD2, though no DNA is available to test this call. Germline values: CDR1 SGHAT, CDR2 FQNNGV. The CDR3 sequence is 15 residues long. This CDR3 reads CASSSSPSGYDEQFF.

V gene TRBV7-9 combines with J gene TRBJ2-1; no DNA is available, so the TRBD2 call from TCRdb remains unchecked. The CDR3 totals 12 residues. Germline V gene lookup returns CDR1 SEHNR and CDR2 FQNEAQ (reference sequence). The CDR3 region is CVGRPSTNEQFF.

The chain recombines TRBV7-8 with TRBJ1-6; the TCRdb call, TRBD1, lacks DNA for checking. The CDR3 runs to 13 residues. Germline V CDR1 and CDR2: SGHVS, FQNEAQ. CDR3 region: CASMGQFNSPLHF.